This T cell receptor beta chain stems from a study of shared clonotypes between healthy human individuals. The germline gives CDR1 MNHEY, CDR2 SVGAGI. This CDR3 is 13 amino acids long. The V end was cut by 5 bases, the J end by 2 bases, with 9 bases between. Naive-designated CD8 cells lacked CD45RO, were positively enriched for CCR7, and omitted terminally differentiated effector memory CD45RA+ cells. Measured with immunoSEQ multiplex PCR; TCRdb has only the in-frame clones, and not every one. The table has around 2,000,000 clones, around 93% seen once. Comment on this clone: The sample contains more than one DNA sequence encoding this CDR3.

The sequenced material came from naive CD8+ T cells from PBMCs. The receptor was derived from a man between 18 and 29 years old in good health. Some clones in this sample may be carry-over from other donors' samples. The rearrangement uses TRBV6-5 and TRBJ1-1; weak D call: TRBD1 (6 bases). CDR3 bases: TGTGCCAGCAGTGGGGGGCCAAACACTGAAGCTTTCTTT. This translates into CASSGGPNTEAFF.